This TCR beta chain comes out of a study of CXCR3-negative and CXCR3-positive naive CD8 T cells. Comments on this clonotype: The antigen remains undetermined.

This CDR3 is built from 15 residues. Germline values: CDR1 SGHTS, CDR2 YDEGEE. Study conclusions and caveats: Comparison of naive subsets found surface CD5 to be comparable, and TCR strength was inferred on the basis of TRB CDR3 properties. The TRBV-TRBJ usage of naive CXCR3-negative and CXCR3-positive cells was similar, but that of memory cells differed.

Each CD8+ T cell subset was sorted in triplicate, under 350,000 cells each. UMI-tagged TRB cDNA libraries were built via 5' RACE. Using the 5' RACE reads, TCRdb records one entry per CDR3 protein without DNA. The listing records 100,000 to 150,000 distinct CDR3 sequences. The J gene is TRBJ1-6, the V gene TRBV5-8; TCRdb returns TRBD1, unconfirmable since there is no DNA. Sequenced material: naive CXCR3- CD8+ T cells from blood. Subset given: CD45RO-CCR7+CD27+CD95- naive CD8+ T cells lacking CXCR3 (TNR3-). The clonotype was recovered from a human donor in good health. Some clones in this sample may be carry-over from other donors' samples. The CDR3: CASSFVPPYNSPLHF. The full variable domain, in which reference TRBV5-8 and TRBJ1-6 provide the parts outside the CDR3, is EAGVTQSPTHLIKTRGQQATLRCSPISGHTSVYWYQQALGLGLQFLLWYDEGEERNRGNFPPRFSGRQFPNYSSELNVNALELEDSALYLCASSFVPPYNSPLHFGNGTRLTVT.